This T cell receptor beta chain emerged from a study of PD-1 blockade in classical Hodgkin lymphoma. Across the study: Every 2 weeks, patients had 3 mg/kg nivolumab intravenously. General study findings and limits: Anyone who began nivolumab under 1 year after ASCT was excluded.

Relapse was seen in all patients after autologous stem cell transplantation, and brentuximab vedotin exposure was variable. Best responses included complete response and partial response; otherwise, the best response was progressive disease. Remarks on this clone: Its antigen is undetermined.

TCRdb keeps only in-frame clones here, not all; method: immunoSEQ multiplex PCR. The sample lists 25,000 to 35,000 clones, 70% occurring once. This TCR derives from a human donor with classical Hodgkin lymphoma. Sequenced material: peripheral blood mononuclear cells (PBMCs), taken before the second cycle of nivolumab.

The CDR3 DNA follows: TGTGCCAGCAGTTTCTTGGACAGGACCTACAATGAGCAGTTCTTC. This translates into CASSFLDRTYNEQFF. The chain links TRBV28 to TRBJ2-1, with TRBD1 matching 7 bases. Germline V gene lookup returns CDR1 MDHEN and CDR2 SYDVKM. The length of the CDR3 is 15 residues. V was pared by 3 bases and J by 2 bases, with 4 bases of the junction left unmatched.